This TCR beta chain was sequenced for a study of blood T cells in healthy people across ages. In its sample, this clonotype was seen many times. Germline V gene lookup returns CDR1 LGHNT and CDR2 FRNRAP. The CDR3 is 15 amino acids. A second PCR, run for about 6 to 12 cycles, used a sample-barcoded 5' primer plus a J-beta primer mix. TCRdb re-derived calls from the 5' RACE reads in MiXCR, one entry per CDR3 protein. The data contain around 1,000,000 distinct CDR3 sequences, around 25% of them singletons. The sample was also reused in another study, on T cells of mothers and their children.

The chain uses TRBV12-5 and TRBJ2-1; 8 bases map to TRBD1. The source material was blood. This receptor was taken from a girl aged 2-15 years in good health. CDR3 sequence reads: CATKGQVGSYNEQFF. In DNA, the CDR3 is TGTGCCACCAAGGGACAGGTTGGGTCCTACAATGAGCAGTTCTTC.